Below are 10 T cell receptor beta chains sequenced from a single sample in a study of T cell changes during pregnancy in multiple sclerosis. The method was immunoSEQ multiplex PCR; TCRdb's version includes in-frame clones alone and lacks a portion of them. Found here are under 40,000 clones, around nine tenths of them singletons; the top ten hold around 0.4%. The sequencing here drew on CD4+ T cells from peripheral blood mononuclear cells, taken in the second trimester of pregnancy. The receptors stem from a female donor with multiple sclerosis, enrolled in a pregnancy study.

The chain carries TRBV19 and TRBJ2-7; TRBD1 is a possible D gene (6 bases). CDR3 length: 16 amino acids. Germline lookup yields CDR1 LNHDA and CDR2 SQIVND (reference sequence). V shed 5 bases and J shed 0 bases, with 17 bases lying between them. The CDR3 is CASSPLTGSASYEQYF. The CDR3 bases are TGTGCCAGTAGTCCCCTTACAGGGTCGGCCTCCTACGAGCAGTACTTC.

The CDR3 DNA is TGTGCCAGCAGTTATGCCGGGACTAGCGGGAATCTGTACTTC. Its translation: CASSYAGTSGNLYF. This chain connects TRBV6-5 to TRBJ2-7; 13 bases line up with TRBD2. With 3 bases clipped from V and 12 bases from J, the junction kept 8 bases outside the gene matches. The CDR3 length is 14 residues. Germline values: CDR1 MNHEY, CDR2 SVGAGI.

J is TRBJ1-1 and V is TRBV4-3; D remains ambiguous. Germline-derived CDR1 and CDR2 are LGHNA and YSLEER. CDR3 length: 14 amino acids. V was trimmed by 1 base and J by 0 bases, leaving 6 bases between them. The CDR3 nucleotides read TGCGCCAGCAGCCAAGGGCAAATGAACACTGAAGCTTTCTTT. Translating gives CASSQGQMNTEAFF.

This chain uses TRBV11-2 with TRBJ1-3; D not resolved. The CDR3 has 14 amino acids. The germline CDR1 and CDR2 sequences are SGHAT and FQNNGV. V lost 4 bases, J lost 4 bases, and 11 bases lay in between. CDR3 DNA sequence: TGTGCCAGCAGCTCCACCAGAGCGGGAAACACCATATATTTT. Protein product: CASSSTRAGNTIYF. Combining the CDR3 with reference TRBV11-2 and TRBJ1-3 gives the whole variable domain EAGVAQSPRYKIIEKRQSVAFWCNPISGHATLYWYQQILGQGPKLLIQFQNNGVVDDSQLPKDRFSAERLKGVDSTLKIQPAKLEDSAVYLCASSSTRAGNTIYFGEGSWLTVV.

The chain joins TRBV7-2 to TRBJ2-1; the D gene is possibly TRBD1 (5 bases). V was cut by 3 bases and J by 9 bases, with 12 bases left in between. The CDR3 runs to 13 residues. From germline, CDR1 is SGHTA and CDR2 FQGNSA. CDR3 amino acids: CASSFSRETEQFF. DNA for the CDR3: TGTGCCAGCAGCTTCTCCAGGGAAACTGAGCAGTTCTTC.

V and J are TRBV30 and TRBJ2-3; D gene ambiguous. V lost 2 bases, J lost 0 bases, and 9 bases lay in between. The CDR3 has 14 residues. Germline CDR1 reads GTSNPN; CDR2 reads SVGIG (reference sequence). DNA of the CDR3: TGTGCCTGGAGTCCTCTCTCTAGCACAGATACGCAGTATTTT. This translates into CAWSPLSSTDTQYF.

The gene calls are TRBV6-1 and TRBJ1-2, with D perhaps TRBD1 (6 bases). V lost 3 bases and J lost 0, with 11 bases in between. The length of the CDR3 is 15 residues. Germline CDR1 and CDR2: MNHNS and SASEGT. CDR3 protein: CASSEGAAANYGYTF. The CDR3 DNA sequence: TGTGCCAGCAGTGAGGGGGCGGCAGCTAACTATGGCTACACCTTC.

Written as DNA, the CDR3 is TGTGCCAGCAGCTTTTCGTCTAGCGGGACAGATACGCAGTATTTT. As protein: CASSFSSSGTDTQYF. The chain is built from TRBV5-4 and TRBJ2-3, with 8 bases that match TRBD2. Germline trimming cut 2 bases from V and 3 bases from J; bases unmatched to any gene: 5. Germline values: CDR1 SGHNT, CDR2 YYREEE (reference sequence). This CDR3 comprises 15 residues.

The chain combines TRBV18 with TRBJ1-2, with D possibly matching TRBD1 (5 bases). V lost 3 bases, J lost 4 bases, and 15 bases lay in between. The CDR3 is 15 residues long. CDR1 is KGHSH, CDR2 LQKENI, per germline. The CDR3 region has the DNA TGTGCCAGCTCACCGTATCAAGGGGCTGCCTATGGCTACACCTTC. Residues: CASSPYQGAAYGYTF.

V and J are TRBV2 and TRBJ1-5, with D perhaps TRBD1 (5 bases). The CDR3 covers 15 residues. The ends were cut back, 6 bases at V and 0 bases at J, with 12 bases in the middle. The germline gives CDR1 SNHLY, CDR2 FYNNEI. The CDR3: CASSGAGDSNQPQHF. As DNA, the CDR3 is TGTGCCAGCAGCGGGGCGGGGGATAGCAATCAGCCCCAGCATTTT.